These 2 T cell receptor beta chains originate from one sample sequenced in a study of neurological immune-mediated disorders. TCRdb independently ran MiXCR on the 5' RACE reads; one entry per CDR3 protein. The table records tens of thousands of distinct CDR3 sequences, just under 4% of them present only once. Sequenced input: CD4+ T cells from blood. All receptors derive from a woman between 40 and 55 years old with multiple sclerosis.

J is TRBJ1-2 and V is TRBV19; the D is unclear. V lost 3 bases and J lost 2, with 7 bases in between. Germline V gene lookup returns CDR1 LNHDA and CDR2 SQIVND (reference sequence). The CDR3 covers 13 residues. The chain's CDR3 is CASSIQENYGYTF. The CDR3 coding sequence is TGTGCCAGTAGTATCCAGGAAAACTATGGCTACACCTTC.

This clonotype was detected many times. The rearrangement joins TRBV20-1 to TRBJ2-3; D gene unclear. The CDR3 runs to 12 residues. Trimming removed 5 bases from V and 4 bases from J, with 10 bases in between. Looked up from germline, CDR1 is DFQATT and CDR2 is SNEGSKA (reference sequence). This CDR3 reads CSAAQTPDTQYF. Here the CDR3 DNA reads TGCAGTGCTGCCCAAACCCCAGATACGCAGTATTTT.